Here is one TCR beta chain with its context. Its antigen is still unknown. This sample was taken from a study of cytomegalovirus exposure and HLA in healthy donors. In germline, CDR1 is SGHAT, CDR2 FQNNGV. This CDR3 is built from 14 residues. Trimming removed 4 bases at V and 4 bases at J, with 14 bases between. The PCR used 60 Vbeta and 13 Jbeta primers. TCRdb keeps only in-frame clones here, not all; method: immunoSEQ multiplex PCR. The sample contains about 130,000 clones, 65% to 80% of which appear only once. Study findings and constraints: Cytomegalovirus association was assigned to some 160 TCR beta chains.

The sequencing input was PBMCs. This sequence was found in a human donor in good health. The chain employs TRBV11-2 and TRBJ2-7; D is possibly TRBD1 (5 bases). CDR3: CASSSLQGNYEQYF. The DNA for the CDR3 is TGTGCCAGCAGCTCTCTTCAGGGTAATTACGAGCAGTACTTC.